The 3 T cell receptor beta chains below were found in one sample sequenced in a study of blood T cell repertoires in COVID-19. TCRdb's copy holds only in-frame clones and misses some; the assay was immunoSEQ multiplex PCR. In the table there are roughly 7,900 clones, around 88% of which are singletons. The specimen sequenced was peripheral blood. All receptors come from a human donor with active COVID-19. The donor label of this sample is uncertain.

The rearrangement uses TRBV21-1 and TRBJ2-3; TRBD2 was called by the table and not checked on the DNA. TRBV21-1 is listed as a pseudogene. There are 16 residues in the CDR3. The CDR3 protein is CASKRTSGEGPDTQYF. For the CDR3, the DNA is TGTGCCAGCAAACGGACTTCCGGGGAGGGGCCAGATACGCAGTATTTT.

The count of this clone is one. The genes are TRBV27 and TRBJ2-3; the match to TRBD2 covers 7 bases. Germline CDR1 and CDR2: MNHEY and SMNVEV (reference sequence). The junction had 3 bases not matched to a gene; V was cut back by 4 bases and J by 5 bases. The length of the CDR3 is 13 residues. The CDR3 here is CASSWPSGDTQYF. The DNA of the CDR3 is TGTGCCAGCAGTTGGCCTAGCGGAGATACGCAGTATTTT.

The chain uses TRBV28 and TRBJ2-5, with 8 bases aligning to TRBD1. This CDR3 has 14 residues. Germline V lookup: CDR1 MDHEN, CDR2 SYDVKM. V gave up 3 bases and J gave up 4 bases; unmatched junction bases: 4. The CDR3 nucleotides read TGTGCCAGCAGTTTGCAGGGGGCGCGAGAGACCCAGTACTTC. Translating gives CASSLQGARETQYF.